The entry that follows covers one TCR beta chain sequence. CDR3 length: 17 amino acids. Trimming removed 0 bases at V and 12 bases at J, with 24 bases between. Germline V gives CDR1 SGHVS, CDR2 FQNEAQ. As handled by the study authors: Amplification of reference gene primers was used by the study to estimate nucleated cell counts. Some clones are missing from TCRdb's copy, which holds only in-frame ones; the method was immunoSEQ multiplex PCR. V and J calls and clone size are as listed in that table; D and trimming were resolved from the DNA. Among 200,000 to 250,000 clones, around 80% were seen once, and the ten largest hold 5.5% to 8.5%. These data come from a study of blood T cell repertoires in COVID-19. Study details: Collection of acute and convalescent COVID-19 samples took place in the United States, Italy and Spain. T cells, B-cell-depleted T cells, or PBMCs provided the cDNA or gDNA that served as material.

The receptor was derived from a woman in her seventies with acute or convalescent COVID-19. Material for sequencing was peripheral blood. This sequence joins TRBV7-8 and TRBJ2-1; D may be TRBD2 (6 bases). The CDR3 bases are TGTGCCAGCAGCTTAGCCCCCTCCCGACTAGTTTCTGGAGGGCAGTTCTTC. Its translation: CASSLAPSRLVSGGQFF. Complete variable domain (other parts from reference TRBV7-8 and TRBJ2-1): GAGVSQSPRYKVAKRGQDVALRCDPISGHVSLFWYQQALGQGPEFLTYFQNEAQLDKSGLPSDRFFAERPEGSVSTLKIQRTQQEDSAVYLCASSLAPSRLVSGGQFFGPGTRLTVL.